This is a list of T cell receptor beta chains from one sample in a study of CXCR3-negative and CXCR3-positive naive CD8 T cells. Reprocessing the 5' RACE reads, TCRdb reports a single entry for every CDR3 protein and omits DNA. In all, the sample yields around 63,000 distinct CDR3 sequences. Sequencing was carried out using naive CXCR3+ CD8+ T cells from blood. The receptors derive from a human donor in good health. Some clones in this sample may be carry-over from other donors' samples. The CDR3 runs from the conserved cysteine through the conserved F or W.

v_gene: TRBV28; j_gene: TRBJ1-2; CDR3aa: CASSPGTGRMGYTF
v_gene: TRBV21-1; j_gene: TRBJ2-7; CDR3aa: CASTARDRGPGCLQTPYEQYF
v_gene: TRBV12-3/TRBV12-4; j_gene: TRBJ2-3; CDR3aa: CASSGGGGAVEDTQYF
v_gene: TRBV4-3; j_gene: TRBJ2-3; CDR3aa: CASSQDEGRLLGDTQYF
v_gene: TRBV7-2; j_gene: TRBJ2-1; CDR3aa: CASSHVGLANEQFF
v_gene: TRBV29-1; j_gene: TRBJ1-2; CDR3aa: CSVEDWHRDKDYGYTF
v_gene: TRBV29-1; j_gene: TRBJ2-2; CDR3aa: CSGTSGRNTGELFF
v_gene: TRBV7-2; j_gene: TRBJ2-7; CDR3aa: CASSFTGPHPYEQYF
v_gene: TRBV15; j_gene: TRBJ1-5; CDR3aa: CATSRDRVMNQPQHF
v_gene: TRBV4-2; j_gene: TRBJ1-5; CDR3aa: CASSPETGINQPQHF
v_gene: TRBV7-2; j_gene: TRBJ2-7; CDR3aa: CASSPIRSYEQYF
v_gene: TRBV29-1; j_gene: TRBJ1-1; CDR3aa: CSGTLNTEAFF
v_gene: TRBV6-5; j_gene: TRBJ1-1; CDR3aa: CASSYGESGGNTEAFF
v_gene: TRBV7-8; j_gene: TRBJ2-2; CDR3aa: CASSFSSMVAGELFF
v_gene: TRBV21-1; j_gene: TRBJ1-1; CDR3aa: CASSSGTAIGEAFF
v_gene: TRBV14; j_gene: TRBJ2-1; CDR3aa: CASSQDPYNEQFF
v_gene: TRBV7-3; j_gene: TRBJ1-1; CDR3aa: CASSLQGLDTEAFF
v_gene: TRBV28; j_gene: TRBJ2-4; CDR3aa: CASNFPSDGSKNIQYF
v_gene: TRBV6-2/TRBV6-3; j_gene: TRBJ1-5; CDR3aa: CASSYASSNQPQHF
v_gene: TRBV11-2; j_gene: TRBJ1-2; CDR3aa: CASSFFPQGTEYGYTF
v_gene: TRBV7-8; j_gene: TRBJ2-6; CDR3aa: CASSFPGGAGANVLTF
v_gene: TRBV20-1; j_gene: TRBJ2-7; CDR3aa: CSAIGLAVSYEQYF
v_gene: TRBV11-3; j_gene: TRBJ2-1; CDR3aa: CASRDRGSNEQFF
v_gene: TRBV12-5; j_gene: TRBJ2-2; CDR3aa: CASGLVTGNSGELFF
v_gene: TRBV29-1; j_gene: TRBJ1-2; CDR3aa: CSVAGLVYGYTF
v_gene: TRBV6-6; j_gene: TRBJ1-5; CDR3aa: CASSYIEWQPQHF